The 23 T cell receptor beta chains reported below all come from one sample, sequenced in a study of blood T cells in healthy people across ages. Then a second PCR, running about 6 to 12 cycles, was carried out with a sample-barcoded 5' primer and a J-beta primer mix. Via MiXCR, TCRdb re-called the 5' RACE reads, giving one row per CDR3 protein. This table has about 1 million distinct CDR3 sequences, 40% to 45% appearing once. Sequences were obtained from blood. These receptors came from a woman aged 55-75 years in good health.

V and J are TRBV20-1 and TRBJ2-7; 9 nucleotides align to TRBD2. Germline V gene lookup returns CDR1 DFQATT and CDR2 SNEGSKA (reference sequence). This CDR3 region has 18 residues. The ends lost 1 base at V and 0 bases at J; junction bases unmatched: 13. The CDR3 spells CSARGGHVAGVSSYEQYF. As DNA, the CDR3 is TGCAGTGCTAGAGGGGGCCATGTAGCGGGAGTTTCCTCCTACGAGCAGTACTTC.

The chain recombines TRBV14 with TRBJ1-4, with 8 bases identical to TRBD1. Germline-derived CDR1 and CDR2 are SGHDN and FVKESK. The CDR3 contains 15 residues. With 4 bases clipped from V and 8 bases from J, the junction kept 9 bases outside the gene matches. This CDR3 is CASSLPTGGLEKLFF. The DNA of the CDR3 is TGTGCCAGCAGCCTCCCTACAGGGGGTCTGGAAAAACTGTTTTTT.

This chain joins TRBV11-2 and TRBJ2-3; the D gene is possibly TRBD1 (5 bases). The V end lost 4 bases, the J end lost 5 bases, and 13 bases lay between the germline ends. The CDR3 sequence is 14 residues long. Germline assignment: CDR1 SGHAT and CDR2 FQNNGV. CDR3 protein: CASSSLGVGDTQYF. The CDR3 nucleotides read TGTGCCAGCAGCTCCCTAGGGGTAGGAGATACGCAGTATTTT. Looking up the rest from reference TRBV11-2 and TRBJ2-3 gives the full variable domain: EAGVAQSPRYKIIEKRQSVAFWCNPISGHATLYWYQQILGQGPKLLIQFQNNGVVDDSQLPKDRFSAERLKGVDSTLKIQPAKLEDSAVYLCASSSLGVGDTQYFGPGTRLTVL.

The J gene is TRBJ2-7, the V gene TRBV7-6; TRBD2 aligns across 8 bases. Germline CDR1 and CDR2: SGHVS and FNYEAQ. J was trimmed by 4 bases and V by 4 bases; bases with no gene match: 9. The CDR3 runs 15 residues. The CDR3 region has the DNA TGTGCCAGCAGCTCCCGAGCGGGAGCCGTTTACGAGCAGTACTTC. Its translation is CASSSRAGAVYEQYF.

This sequence joins TRBV5-1 and TRBJ2-5; TRBD2 matches at 10 bases. The V gene's germline CDR1 is SGHRS and CDR2 YFSETQ. The CDR3 contains 14 residues. Germline trimming cut 3 bases from V and 5 bases from J; bases unmatched to any gene: 4. For the CDR3, the DNA is TGCGCCAGCAGCTGGGGGACTAGCGAGGAGACCCAGTACTTC. Protein sequence: CASSWGTSEETQYF.

This clonotype was detected once. The gene calls are TRBV9 and TRBJ2-1; D is unclear. In germline, CDR1 is SGDLS, CDR2 YYNGEE. The length of the CDR3 is 15 residues. V lost 0 bases to trimming and J lost 3 bases, with 10 bases between them. DNA for the CDR3: TGTGCCAGCAGCGTAGGTAGGGCCAGCTACAATGAGCAGTTCTTC. It specifies CASSVGRASYNEQFF.

The chain has TRBV10-3 and TRBJ2-1; 9 bases match TRBD2. The CDR3 consists of 15 residues. The germline gives CDR1 ENHRY, CDR2 SYGVKD. Germline trimming cut 7 bases from V and 3 bases from J; bases unmatched to any gene: 7. CDR3 residues: CAITRLAENYNEQFF. The CDR3 DNA reads TGTGCCATCACCAGACTAGCGGAGAACTACAATGAGCAGTTCTTC.

The rearrangement links TRBV20-1 to TRBJ1-5, with 8 positions matching TRBD1. This CDR3 is 14 amino acids long. Germline-derived CDR1 and CDR2 are DFQATT and SNEGSKA (reference sequence). V lost 4 bases, J lost 5 bases, and 7 bases stayed unmatched. The CDR3 region is CSATTRTGYQPQHF. CDR3 DNA sequence: TGCAGTGCTACCACTCGGACAGGGTATCAGCCCCAGCATTTT.

This chain uses TRBV6-1 with TRBJ1-2; possible D gene TRBD1, 5 bases. Germline CDR1 and CDR2: MNHNS and SASEGT. V lost 0 bases and J 0 bases, leaving 8 bases between the germline ends. The CDR3 has 15 amino acids. Written as DNA, the CDR3 is TGTGCCAGCAGTGAAGCAACAGGTCCTAACTATGGCTACACCTTC. Amino acid sequence: CASSEATGPNYGYTF.

This clonotype was detected a few times. The V call is TRBV4-2, the J call TRBJ2-5; 7 nucleotides line up with TRBD2. After removal of 11 bases from V and 7 bases from J, the junction contained 13 bases not matched to a gene. The CDR3 length is 13 residues. Germline-derived CDR1 and CDR2 are LGHNA and YNFKEQ. Here the CDR3 DNA reads TGTGCCCCCCGACGGGGCGGGAGTGGGACCCAGTACTTC. Its translation: CAPRRGGSGTQYF.

This clonotype was counted at least ten times. A much larger clonotype is one base distant, so this may be a read error. The chain has TRBV20-1 and TRBJ2-4, with D uncertain. This CDR3 has 13 residues. With 1 base removed from V and 0 bases from J, the gap between germline ends came to 4 bases. CDR1 DFQATT and CDR2 SNEGSKA come from the germline V gene (reference sequence). In nucleotides, the CDR3 is TGCAGTGCTAGAGGACTAGCCAAAAACATTCAGTACTTC. Protein: CSARGLAKNIQYF.

The V and J genes are TRBV11-1 and TRBJ2-3; the match to TRBD2 covers 10 bases. This CDR3 comprises 16 residues. The germline CDR1 and CDR2 sequences are SGHAT and FQDESV (reference sequence). V shed 7 bases, J shed 9 bases, and the junction held 16 bases outside the gene matches. In DNA, the CDR3 is TGTGCCAGCACCCTAACTAGCGGGGCGTCCTTGGGGACGCAGTATTTT. Translation: CASTLTSGASLGTQYF.

The chain recombines TRBV20-1 with TRBJ1-5; 7 nucleotides align to TRBD1. This CDR3 is built from 16 residues. The J segment lost 4 bases and the V segment lost 1 base, leaving 10 bases of the junction unmatched. The germline V gene encodes CDR1 DFQATT and CDR2 SNEGSKA (reference sequence). The CDR3 region has the DNA TGCAGTGCTAGAGGGACAGGCGTAACCTTTAATCAGCCCCAGCATTTT. Protein: CSARGTGVTFNQPQHF.

The chain uses TRBV10-3 and TRBJ2-2; 10 bases are shared with TRBD2. This CDR3 is built from 17 residues. Trimming removed 4 bases from V and 3 bases from J; junction bases left unmatched: 8. Germline values: CDR1 ENHRY, CDR2 SYGVKD. CDR3 nucleotides: TGTGCCATCAGTGTCTGGTCCGGGACTAGCGACACCGGGGAGCTGTTTTTT. Residues: CAISVWSGTSDTGELFF.

Of note for this clonotype: The junction departs from the called germline gene at one end, perhaps through a read error. The chain carries TRBV20-1 and TRBJ2-7; no reliable D call. The germline CDR1 and CDR2 sequences are DFQATT and SNEGSKA (reference sequence). The CDR3 totals 13 residues. As DNA, the CDR3 is TGCAGTGCTAGAGTTCCGAGCTCCTACGGGCAGTACTTC. Protein product: CSARVPSSYGQYF.

The rearrangement uses TRBV12-3 or TRBV12-4 and TRBJ1-5; 10 bases fit TRBD1. V was pared by 6 bases and J by 7 bases, with 12 bases of the junction left unmatched. The CDR3 length is 16 residues. As DNA, the CDR3 is TGTGCCAGCAGCCAATTCGACAGGGGGCCCGGACAGCCCCAGCATTTT. Encoded protein: CASSQFDRGPGQPQHF.

The chain couples TRBV28 to TRBJ2-1; 9 bases match TRBD2. The V gene's germline CDR1 is MDHEN and CDR2 SYDVKM. The junction had 17 bases not matched to a gene; V was cut back by 6 bases and J by 5 bases. The CDR3 is 18 residues long. The DNA of the CDR3 is TGTGCCAGCAGGCTAATTTTTGGGAGCGGGAGGCCAAACAATGAGCAGTTCTTC. Translating it yields CASRLIFGSGRPNNEQFF.

The chain carries TRBV10-3 and TRBJ2-7, with 9 positions matching TRBD2. V lost 9 bases and J lost 7; bases outside the gene matches: 13. Germline V gives CDR1 ENHRY, CDR2 SYGVKD. The CDR3 runs to 14 residues. CDR3 sequence: CAIGGGRATGEQYF. The CDR3 nucleotides read TGTGCCATAGGGGGCGGGAGGGCCACTGGAGAGCAGTACTTC.

With respect to this clonotype: A read error may produce the germline difference seen at one junction end. As DNA, the CDR3 is TGCGCCAGCAGCCGGGACGCCACAGATACGCTGTATTTT. Amino acid sequence: CASSRDATDTLYF. V gene TRBV5-1 combines with J gene TRBJ2-3; D tentatively reads TRBD1 or TRBD2 (5 bases each). CDR1 is SGHRS, CDR2 YFSETQ, per germline. The CDR3 has 13 amino acids.

This clonotype was seen only a few times. The genes are TRBV18 and TRBJ2-3, with a tentative D call TRBD2 (5 bases). Trimming pared 8 bases from V and 5 bases from J, leaving 14 bases between. The CDR3 totals 13 residues. The germline V gene has CDR1 KGHSH and CDR2 LQKENI. The CDR3 DNA reads as TGTGCCAGCGCCCCCAGAGGGCAAGATACGCAGTATTTT. Protein product: CASAPRGQDTQYF. The full variable domain, with the rest looked up from reference TRBV18 and TRBJ2-3, is NAGVMQNPRHLVRRRGQEARLRCSPMKGHSHVYWYRQLPEEGLKFMVYLQKENIIDESGMPKERFSAEFPKEGPSILRIQQVVRGDSAAYFCASAPRGQDTQYFGPGTRLTVL.

This chain joins TRBV20-1 and TRBJ2-5, with 7 bases lining up with TRBD2. Germline CDR1 and CDR2: DFQATT and SNEGSKA (reference sequence). Losses at the gene ends were 1 base for V and 10 bases for J; bases not matched to a gene: 12. CDR3 length: 14 residues. The CDR3 coding sequence is TGCAGTGCTAGAGCGGGGCGGGGGAACGCGATCCAGTACTTC. Protein product: CSARAGRGNAIQYF.

The genes are TRBV20-1 and TRBJ1-2; D is ambiguous. The length of the CDR3 is 13 residues. Germline V gene sequence: CDR1 DFQATT, CDR2 SNEGSKA (reference sequence). Between the trimmed V and J ends, which lost 5 bases and 5 bases, there was a span of 15 bases. The DNA for the CDR3 is TGCAGTGCTGGCAGAGACCTGTCGTATGGCTACACCTTC. As protein: CSAGRDLSYGYTF.

This clonotype was counted many times. The rearrangement uses TRBV10-3 and TRBJ2-3; D ambiguous. Trimming stripped 2 bases from V and 5 bases from J, with 5 bases between. This CDR3 region has 12 residues. Germline lookup yields CDR1 ENHRY and CDR2 SYGVKD. CDR3 DNA: TGTGCCATCAGTGAGAATGGAGATACGCAGTATTTT. It translates to CAISENGDTQYF.